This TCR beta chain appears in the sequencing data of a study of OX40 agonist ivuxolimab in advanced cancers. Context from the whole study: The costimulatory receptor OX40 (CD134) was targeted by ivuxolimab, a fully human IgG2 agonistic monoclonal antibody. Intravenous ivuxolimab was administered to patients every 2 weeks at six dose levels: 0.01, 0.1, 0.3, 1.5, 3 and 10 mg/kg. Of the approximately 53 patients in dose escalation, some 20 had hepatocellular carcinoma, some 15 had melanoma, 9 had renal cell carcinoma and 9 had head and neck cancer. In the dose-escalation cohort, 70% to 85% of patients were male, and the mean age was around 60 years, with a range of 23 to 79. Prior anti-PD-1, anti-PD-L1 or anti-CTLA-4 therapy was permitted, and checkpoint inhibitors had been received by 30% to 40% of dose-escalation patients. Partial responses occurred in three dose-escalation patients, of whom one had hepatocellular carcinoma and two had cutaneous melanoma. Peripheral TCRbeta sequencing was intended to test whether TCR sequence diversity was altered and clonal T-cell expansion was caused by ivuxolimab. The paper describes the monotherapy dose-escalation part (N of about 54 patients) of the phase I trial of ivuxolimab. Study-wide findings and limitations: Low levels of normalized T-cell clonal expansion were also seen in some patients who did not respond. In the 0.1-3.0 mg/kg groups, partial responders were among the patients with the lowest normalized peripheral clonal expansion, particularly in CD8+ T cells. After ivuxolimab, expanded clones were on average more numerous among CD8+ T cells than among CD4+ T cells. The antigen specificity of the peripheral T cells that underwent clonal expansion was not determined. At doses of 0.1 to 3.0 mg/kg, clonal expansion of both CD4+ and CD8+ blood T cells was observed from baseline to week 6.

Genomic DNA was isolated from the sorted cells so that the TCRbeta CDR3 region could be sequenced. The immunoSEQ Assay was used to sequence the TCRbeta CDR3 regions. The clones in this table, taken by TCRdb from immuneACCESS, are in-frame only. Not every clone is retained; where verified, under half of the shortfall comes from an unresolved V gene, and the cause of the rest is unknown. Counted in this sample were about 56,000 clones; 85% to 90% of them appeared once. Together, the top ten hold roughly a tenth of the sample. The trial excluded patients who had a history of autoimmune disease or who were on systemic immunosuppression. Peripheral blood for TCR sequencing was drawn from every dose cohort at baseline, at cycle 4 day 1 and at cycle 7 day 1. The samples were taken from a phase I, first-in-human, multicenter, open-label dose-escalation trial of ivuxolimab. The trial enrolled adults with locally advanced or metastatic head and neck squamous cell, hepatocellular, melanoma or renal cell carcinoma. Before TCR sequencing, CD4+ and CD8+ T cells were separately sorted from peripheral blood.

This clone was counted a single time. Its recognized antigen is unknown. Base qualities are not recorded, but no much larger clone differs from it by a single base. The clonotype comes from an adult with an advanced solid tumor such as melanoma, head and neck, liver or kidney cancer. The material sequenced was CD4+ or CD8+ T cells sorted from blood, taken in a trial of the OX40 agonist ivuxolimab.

The CDR3 region has the sequence CASREQGSSYNEQFF. The nucleotide sequence is given as TGTGCCAGCAGAGAACAGGGGAGCTCCTACAATGAGCAGTTCTTC. The chain joins TRBV7-2 to TRBJ2-1; 7 central nucleotides agree with TRBD1. At the junction V is shortened by 6 bases and J by 0 bases; bases outside the gene matches: 5. The germline V gene yields SGHTA for CDR1 and FQGNSA for CDR2. The CDR3, from cysteine to phenylalanine, totals 15 residues. Only the CDR3 portion is preserved as DNA: 45 bases, with reading frame beginning at the first base.